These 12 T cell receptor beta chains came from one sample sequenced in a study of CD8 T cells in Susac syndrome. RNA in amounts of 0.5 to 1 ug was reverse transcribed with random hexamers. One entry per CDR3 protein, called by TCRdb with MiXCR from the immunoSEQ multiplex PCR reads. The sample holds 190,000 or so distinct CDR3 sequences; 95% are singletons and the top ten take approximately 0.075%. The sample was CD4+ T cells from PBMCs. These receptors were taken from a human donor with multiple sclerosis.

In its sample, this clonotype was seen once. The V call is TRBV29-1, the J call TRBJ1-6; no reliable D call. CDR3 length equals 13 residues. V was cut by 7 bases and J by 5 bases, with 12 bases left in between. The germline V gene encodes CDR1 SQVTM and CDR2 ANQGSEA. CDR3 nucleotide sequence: TGCAGCGCTGGGTCGGGTAATAATTCACCCCTCCACTTT. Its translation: CSAGSGNNSPLHF.

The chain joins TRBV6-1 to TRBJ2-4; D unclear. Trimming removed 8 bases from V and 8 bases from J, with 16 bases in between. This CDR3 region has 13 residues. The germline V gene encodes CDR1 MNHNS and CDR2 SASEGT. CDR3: CASGMTSLHIQYF. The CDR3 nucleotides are TGTGCCAGCGGAATGACCTCATTGCACATTCAGTACTTC.

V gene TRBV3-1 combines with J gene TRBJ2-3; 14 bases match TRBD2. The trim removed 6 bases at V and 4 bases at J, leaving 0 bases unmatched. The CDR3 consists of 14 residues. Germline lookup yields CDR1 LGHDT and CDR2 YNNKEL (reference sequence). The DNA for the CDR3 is TGTGCCAGCAGGACTAGCGGGGGGGCAGATACGCAGTATTTT. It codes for CASRTSGGADTQYF.

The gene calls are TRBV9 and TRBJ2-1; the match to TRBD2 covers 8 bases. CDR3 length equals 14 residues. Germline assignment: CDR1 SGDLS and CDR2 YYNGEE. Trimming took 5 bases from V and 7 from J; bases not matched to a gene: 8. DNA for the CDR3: TGTGCCAGCAGTGCCTGGACTAGCCCTAATGAGCAGTTCTTC. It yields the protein CASSAWTSPNEQFF. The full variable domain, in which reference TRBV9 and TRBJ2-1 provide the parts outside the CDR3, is DSGVTQTPKHLITATGQRVTLRCSPRSGDLSVYWYQQSLDQGLQFLIQYYNGEERAKGNILERFSAQQFPDLHSELNLSSLELGDSALYFCASSAWTSPNEQFFGPGTRLTVL.

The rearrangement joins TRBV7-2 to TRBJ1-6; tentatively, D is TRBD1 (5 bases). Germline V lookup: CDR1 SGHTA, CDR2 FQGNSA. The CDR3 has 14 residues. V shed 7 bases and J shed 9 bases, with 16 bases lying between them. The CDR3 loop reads CASTLIFGGSPLHF. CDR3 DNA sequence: TGTGCCAGCACCCTCATATTCGGGGGTTCACCCCTCCACTTT. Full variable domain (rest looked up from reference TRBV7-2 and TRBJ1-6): GAGVSQSPSNKVTEKGKDVELRCDPISGHTALYWYRQSLGQGLEFLIYFQGNSAPDKSGLPSDRFSAERTGGSVSTLTIQRTQQEDSAVYLCASTLIFGGSPLHFGNGTRLTVT.

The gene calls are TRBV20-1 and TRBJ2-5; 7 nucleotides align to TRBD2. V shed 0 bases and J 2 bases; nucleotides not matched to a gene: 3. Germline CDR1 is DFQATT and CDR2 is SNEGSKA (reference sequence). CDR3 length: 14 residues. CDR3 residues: CSARDGREQETQYF. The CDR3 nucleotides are TGCAGTGCTAGAGATGGGCGGGAGCAAGAGACCCAGTACTTC.

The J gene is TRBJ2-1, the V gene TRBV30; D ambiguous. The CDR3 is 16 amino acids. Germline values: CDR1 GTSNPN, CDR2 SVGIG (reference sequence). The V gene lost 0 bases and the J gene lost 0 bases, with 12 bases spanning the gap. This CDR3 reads CAWSVLTFRSYNEQFF. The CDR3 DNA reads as TGTGCCTGGAGTGTACTGACTTTTCGCTCCTACAATGAGCAGTTCTTC.

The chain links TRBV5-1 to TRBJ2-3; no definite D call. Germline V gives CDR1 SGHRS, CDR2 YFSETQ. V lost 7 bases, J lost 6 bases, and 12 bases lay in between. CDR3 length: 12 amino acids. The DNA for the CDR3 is TGCGCCAGCGCCCCATCTTCGGATACGCAGTATTTT. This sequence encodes CASAPSSDTQYF.

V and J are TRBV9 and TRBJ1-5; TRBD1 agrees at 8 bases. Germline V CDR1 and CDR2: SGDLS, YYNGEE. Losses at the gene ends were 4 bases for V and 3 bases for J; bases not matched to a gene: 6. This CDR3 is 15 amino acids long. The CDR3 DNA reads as TGTGCCAGCAGCTCGCGGACAGGGCTCAATCAGCCCCAGCATTTT. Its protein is CASSSRTGLNQPQHF.

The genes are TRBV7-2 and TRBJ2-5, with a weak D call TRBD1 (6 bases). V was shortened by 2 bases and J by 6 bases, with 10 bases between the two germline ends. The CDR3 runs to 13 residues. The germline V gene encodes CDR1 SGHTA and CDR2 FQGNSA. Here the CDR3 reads CASSLKGEQTQYF. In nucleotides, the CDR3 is TGTGCCAGCAGCTTAAAGGGGGAACAGACCCAGTACTTC.

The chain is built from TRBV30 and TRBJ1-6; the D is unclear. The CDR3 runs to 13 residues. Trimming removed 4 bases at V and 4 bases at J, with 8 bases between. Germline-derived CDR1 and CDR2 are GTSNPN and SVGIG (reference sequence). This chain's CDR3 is CAWTVGYNSPLHF. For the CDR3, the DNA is TGTGCCTGGACAGTCGGGTATAATTCACCCCTCCACTTT.

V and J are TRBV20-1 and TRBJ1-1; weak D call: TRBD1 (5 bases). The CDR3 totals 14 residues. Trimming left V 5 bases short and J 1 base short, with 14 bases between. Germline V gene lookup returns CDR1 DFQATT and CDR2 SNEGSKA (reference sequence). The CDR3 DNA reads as TGCAGTGCTTCTCCGGGACCGACGAACACTGAAGCTTTCTTT. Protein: CSASPGPTNTEAFF.